The rows below give T cell receptor beta chains drawn from one sample of a study of T cell responses to AZD1222 COVID-19 vaccine. The protocol was immunoSEQ multiplex PCR, while the TCRdb copy is restricted to in-frame clones and leaves out a portion. The sample has roughly 180,000 clones, roughly 87% seen once; the top ten hold around 2.6%. The specimen comprised peripheral blood, sampled on day 0 of AZD1222 vaccination. Receptor source: an adult in good health. CDR3s include the opening cysteine and the closing phenylalanine or tryptophan. A D gene is named only where the DNA matches it firmly. Size tells how often a clone was seen (once, few, many) or the class of an expanded clone, and some rows leave it out.

CASSPGTAAILNTEAFF	TGCGCCAGCAGCCCCGGGACAGCGGCGATTCTGAACACTGAAGCTTTCTTT	TRBJ1-1	-	TRBD1	TRBV5-1
CASSLRKRNTEAFF	TGTGCCAGCAGTTTAAGAAAGAGGAACACTGAAGCTTTCTTT	TRBJ1-1	-	-	TRBV28
CASRLTVSYEQYF	TGTGCCAGCAGATTGACAGTATCCTACGAGCAGTACTTC	TRBJ2-7	once	-	TRBV6-5
CSVAGPADGYTF	TGCAGCGTTGCGGGACCGGCGGATGGCTACACCTTC	TRBJ1-2	-	-	TRBV29-1
CASSLQAFSALNEQFF	TGTGCCAGCAGCCTACAGGCTTTTAGCGCTTTGAATGAGCAGTTCTTC	TRBJ2-1	-	-	TRBV6-2/TRBV6-3
CASSPRLAGGYEQYF	TGTGCCAGCAGTCCTAGGCTAGCTGGGGGCTACGAGCAGTACTTC	TRBJ2-7	once	-	TRBV25-1
CASSSNRGAFF	TGTGCCAGCAGCTCTAACCGGGGGGCTTTCTTT	TRBJ1-1	-	-	TRBV5-4
CASSWYGELFF	TGTGCCAGCAGTTGGTACGGGGAGCTGTTTTTT	TRBJ2-2	-	-	TRBV27
CASTPNAGTSGNNEQFF	TGTGCCAGCACCCCCAACGCCGGGACTAGCGGTAACAATGAGCAGTTCTTC	TRBJ2-1	many	TRBD2	TRBV14
CASSEFFGVPLHF	TGTGCCAGCAGTGAATTTTTTGGGGTCCCCCTCCACTTT	TRBJ1-6	-	-	TRBV6-1
CASRVSVLADNEQFF	TGCGCCAGCAGGGTATCGGTACTAGCGGACAATGAGCAGTTCTTC	TRBJ2-1	-	TRBD2	TRBV5-1
CASSSRWRPGTYEQYF	TGTGCCAGCAGCTCCCGGTGGAGGCCGGGAACCTACGAGCAGTACTTC	TRBJ2-7	-	-	TRBV2
CASSPTGLADNEQFF	TGTGCCAGCAGCCCGACGGGACTAGCGGACAATGAGCAGTTCTTC	TRBJ2-1	-	TRBD2	TRBV7-3
CASSQASSGSADTQYF	TGTGCCAGCAGCCAAGCTTCTAGCGGGAGTGCAGATACGCAGTATTTT	TRBJ2-3	-	TRBD2	TRBV3-1/TRBV3-2
CASSVDRVDGYTF	TGCGCCAGCAGCGTTGACAGGGTCGATGGCTACACCTTC	TRBJ1-2	few	TRBD1	TRBV5-1
CASSPGRGAYEQYF	TGTGCCAGCAGCCCAGGACGGGGAGCCTACGAGCAGTACTTC	TRBJ2-7	-	-	TRBV11-1
CASSFGGDSYEQYF	TGTGCCAGCAGTTTTGGGGGGGACTCCTACGAGCAGTACTTC	TRBJ2-7	-	TRBD2	TRBV28
CASSLIVAGGSFEQYF	TGCGCCAGCAGCTTGATTGTGGCAGGAGGCAGTTTCGAGCAGTACTTC	TRBJ2-7	-	-	TRBV5-1